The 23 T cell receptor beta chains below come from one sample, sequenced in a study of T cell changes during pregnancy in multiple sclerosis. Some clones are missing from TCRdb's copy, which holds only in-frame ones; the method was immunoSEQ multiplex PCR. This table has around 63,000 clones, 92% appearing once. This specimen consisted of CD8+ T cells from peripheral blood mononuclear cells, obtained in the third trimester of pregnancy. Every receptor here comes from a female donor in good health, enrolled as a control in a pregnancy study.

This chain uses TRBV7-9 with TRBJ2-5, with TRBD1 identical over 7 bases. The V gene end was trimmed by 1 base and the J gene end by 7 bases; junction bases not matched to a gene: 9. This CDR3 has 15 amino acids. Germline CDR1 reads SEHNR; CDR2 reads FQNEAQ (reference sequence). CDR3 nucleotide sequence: TGTGCCAGCAGCTTAGAGTTCACAGGGGCCAGGACCCAGTACTTC. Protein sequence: CASSLEFTGARTQYF.

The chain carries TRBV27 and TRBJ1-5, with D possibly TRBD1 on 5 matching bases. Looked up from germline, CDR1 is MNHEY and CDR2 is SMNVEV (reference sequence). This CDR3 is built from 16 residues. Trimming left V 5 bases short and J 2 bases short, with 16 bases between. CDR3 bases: TGTGCCAGCAGTCTCCTGGGGGGAGACGGCAATCAGCCCCAGCATTTT. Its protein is CASSLLGGDGNQPQHF.

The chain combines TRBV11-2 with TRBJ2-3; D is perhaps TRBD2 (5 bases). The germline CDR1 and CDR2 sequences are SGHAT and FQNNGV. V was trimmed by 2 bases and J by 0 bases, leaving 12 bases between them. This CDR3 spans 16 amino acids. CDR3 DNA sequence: TGTGCCAGCAGCTTACCGGGGTTAGGGAGCACAGATACGCAGTATTTT. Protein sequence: CASSLPGLGSTDTQYF.

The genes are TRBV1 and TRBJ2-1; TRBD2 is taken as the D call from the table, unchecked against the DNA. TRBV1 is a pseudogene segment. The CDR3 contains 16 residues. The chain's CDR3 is CTSSRLLSRAYNEQFF. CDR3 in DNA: TGCACCAGCAGCCGCTTACTATCCCGGGCCTACAATGAGCAGTTCTTC.

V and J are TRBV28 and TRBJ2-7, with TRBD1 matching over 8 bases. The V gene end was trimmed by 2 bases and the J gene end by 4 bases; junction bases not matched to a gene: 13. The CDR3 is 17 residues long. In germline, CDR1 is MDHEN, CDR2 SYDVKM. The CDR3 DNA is TGTGCCAGCAGTTTAAGGGGACCGGGACAGGCGGGGTACGAGCAGTACTTC. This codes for CASSLRGPGQAGYEQYF.

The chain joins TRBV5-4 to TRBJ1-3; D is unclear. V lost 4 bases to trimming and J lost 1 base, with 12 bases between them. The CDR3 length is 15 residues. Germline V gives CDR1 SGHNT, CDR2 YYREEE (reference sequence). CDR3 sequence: CASSQPEASGNTIYF. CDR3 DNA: TGTGCCAGCAGCCAACCGGAGGCTTCTGGAAACACCATATATTTT.

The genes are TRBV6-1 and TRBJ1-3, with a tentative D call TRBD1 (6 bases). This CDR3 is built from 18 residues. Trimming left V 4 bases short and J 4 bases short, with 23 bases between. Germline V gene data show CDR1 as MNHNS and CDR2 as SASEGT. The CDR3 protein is CASSAAEQGLQKGNTIYF. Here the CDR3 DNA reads TGTGCCAGCAGTGCGGCCGAACAGGGCCTTCAAAAGGGAAACACCATATATTTT.

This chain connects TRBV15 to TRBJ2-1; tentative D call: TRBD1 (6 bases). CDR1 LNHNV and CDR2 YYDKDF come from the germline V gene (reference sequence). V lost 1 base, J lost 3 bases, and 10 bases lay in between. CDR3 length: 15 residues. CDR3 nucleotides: TGTGCCACCAGCAGAGGGCAGGGGCACTACAATGAGCAGTTCTTC. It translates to CATSRGQGHYNEQFF.

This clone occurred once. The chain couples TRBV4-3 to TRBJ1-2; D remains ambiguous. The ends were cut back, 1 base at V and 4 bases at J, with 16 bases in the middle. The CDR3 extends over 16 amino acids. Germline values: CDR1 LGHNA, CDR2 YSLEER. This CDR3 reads CASSQGRVDQFYGYTF. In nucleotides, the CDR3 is TGCGCCAGCAGCCAAGGGAGGGTGGACCAGTTCTATGGCTACACCTTC.

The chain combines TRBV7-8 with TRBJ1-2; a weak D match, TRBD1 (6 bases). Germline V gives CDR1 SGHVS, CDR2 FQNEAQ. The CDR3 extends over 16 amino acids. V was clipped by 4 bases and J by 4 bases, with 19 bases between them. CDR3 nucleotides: TGTGCCAGCAGCTCCTCTGGGGGCGAAGGGGGCTATGGCTACACCTTC. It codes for CASSSSGGEGGYGYTF.

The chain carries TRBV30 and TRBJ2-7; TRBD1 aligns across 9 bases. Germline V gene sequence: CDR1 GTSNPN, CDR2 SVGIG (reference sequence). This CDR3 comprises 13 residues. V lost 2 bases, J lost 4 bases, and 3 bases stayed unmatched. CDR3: CAWSIGQGYEQYF. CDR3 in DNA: TGTGCCTGGAGTATTGGACAGGGGTACGAGCAGTACTTC. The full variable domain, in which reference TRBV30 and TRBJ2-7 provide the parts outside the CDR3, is SQTIHQWPATLVQPVGSPLSLECTVEGTSNPNLYWYRQAAGRGLQLLFYSVGIGQISSEVPQNLSASRPQDRQFILSSKKLLLSDSGFYLCAWSIGQGYEQYFGPGTRLTVT.

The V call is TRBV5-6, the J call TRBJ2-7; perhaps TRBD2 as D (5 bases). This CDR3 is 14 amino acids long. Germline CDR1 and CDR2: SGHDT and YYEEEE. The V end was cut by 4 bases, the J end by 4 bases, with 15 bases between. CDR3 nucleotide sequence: TGTGCCAGCAGCCCGGGCCTCGGGGATTACGAGCAGTACTTC. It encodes CASSPGLGDYEQYF. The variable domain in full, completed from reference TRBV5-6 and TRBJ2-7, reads DAGVTQSPTHLIKTRGQQVTLRCSPKSGHDTVSWYQQALGQGPQFIFQYYEEEERQRGNFPDRFSGHQFPNYSSELNVNALLLGDSALYLCASSPGLGDYEQYFGPGTRLTVT.

CDR3 region: CASSAEGSGDYEQYF. The DNA for the CDR3 is TGTGCCAGCAGCGCGGAGGGTAGCGGGGACTACGAGCAGTACTTC. The chain links TRBV7-3 to TRBJ2-7, with 8 nucleotides matching TRBD2. CDR3 length equals 15 residues. CDR1 and CDR2 (germline): SGHTA, FQGTGA. J lost 3 bases, V lost 5 bases, and 9 bases had no gene match.

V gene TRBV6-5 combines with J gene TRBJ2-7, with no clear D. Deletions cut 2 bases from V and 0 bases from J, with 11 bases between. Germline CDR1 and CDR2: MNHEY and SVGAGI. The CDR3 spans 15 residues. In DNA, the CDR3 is TGTGCCAGCAGTTACGGCTTGGAGAGCTCCTACGAGCAGTACTTC. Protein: CASSYGLESSYEQYF.

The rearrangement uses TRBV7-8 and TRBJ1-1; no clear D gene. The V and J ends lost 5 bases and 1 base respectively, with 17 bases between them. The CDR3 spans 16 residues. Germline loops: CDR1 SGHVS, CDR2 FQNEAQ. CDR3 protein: CASSAPGSPSNTEAFF. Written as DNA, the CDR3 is TGTGCCAGCAGCGCGCCCGGGTCCCCCTCGAACACTGAAGCTTTCTTT.

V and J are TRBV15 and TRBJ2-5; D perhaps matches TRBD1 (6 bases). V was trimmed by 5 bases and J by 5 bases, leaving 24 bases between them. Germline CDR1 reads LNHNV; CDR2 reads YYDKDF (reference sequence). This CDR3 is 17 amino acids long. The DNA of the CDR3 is TGTGCCACCAGCCCGCGAATAAACAGGGATTTTTCGGAGACCCAGTACTTC. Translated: CATSPRINRDFSETQYF.

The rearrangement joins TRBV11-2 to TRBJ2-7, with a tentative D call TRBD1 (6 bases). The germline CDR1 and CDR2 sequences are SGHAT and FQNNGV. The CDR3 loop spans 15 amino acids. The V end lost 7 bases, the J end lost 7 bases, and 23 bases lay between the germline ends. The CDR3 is CASTPRDTFTMEQYF. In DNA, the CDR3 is TGTGCCAGCACCCCCCGGGACACGTTTACAATGGAGCAGTACTTC.

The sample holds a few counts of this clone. The CDR3 nucleotides read TGTGCCAGCAGCGTAGCTCAAGGGGATTTCTATGGCTACACCTTC. Translating gives CASSVAQGDFYGYTF. This chain connects TRBV9 to TRBJ1-2; D is possibly TRBD1 (5 bases). CDR3 length: 15 residues. Trimming shortened V by 0 bases and J by 4 bases, and 13 bases separated the two germline ends. Germline assignment: CDR1 SGDLS and CDR2 YYNGEE.

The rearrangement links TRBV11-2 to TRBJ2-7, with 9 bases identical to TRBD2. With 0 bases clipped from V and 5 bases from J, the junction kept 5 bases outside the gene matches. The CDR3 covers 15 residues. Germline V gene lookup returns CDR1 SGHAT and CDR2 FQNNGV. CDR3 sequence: CASSLDAGLANEQYF. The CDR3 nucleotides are TGTGCCAGCAGCTTAGATGCAGGACTAGCGAACGAGCAGTACTTC.

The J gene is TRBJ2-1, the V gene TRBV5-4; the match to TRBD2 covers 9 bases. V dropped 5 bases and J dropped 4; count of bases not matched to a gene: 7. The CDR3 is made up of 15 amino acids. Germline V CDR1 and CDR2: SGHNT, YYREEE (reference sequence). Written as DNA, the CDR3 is TGTGCCAGCAGGGAAAGCGGGGGGTCTTACAATGAGCAGTTCTTC. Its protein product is CASRESGGSYNEQFF.

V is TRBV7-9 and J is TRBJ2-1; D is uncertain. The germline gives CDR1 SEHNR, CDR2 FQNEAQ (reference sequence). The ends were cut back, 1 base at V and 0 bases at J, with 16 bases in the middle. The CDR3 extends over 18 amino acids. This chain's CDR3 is CASSLDYSEFSSYNEQFF. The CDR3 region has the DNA TGTGCCAGCAGCTTAGACTACTCTGAGTTTAGCTCCTACAATGAGCAGTTCTTC.

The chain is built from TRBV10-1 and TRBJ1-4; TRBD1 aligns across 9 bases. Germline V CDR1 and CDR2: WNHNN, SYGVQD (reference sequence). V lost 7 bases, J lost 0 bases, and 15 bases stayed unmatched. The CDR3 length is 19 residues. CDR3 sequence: CASNPPPGQGIATNEKLFF. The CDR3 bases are TGCGCCAGCAACCCTCCTCCCGGACAGGGGATCGCAACTAATGAAAAACTGTTTTTT.

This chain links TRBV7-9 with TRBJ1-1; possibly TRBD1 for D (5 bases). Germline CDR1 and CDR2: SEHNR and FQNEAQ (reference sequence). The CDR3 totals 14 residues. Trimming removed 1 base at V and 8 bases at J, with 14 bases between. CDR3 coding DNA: TGTGCCAGCAGCTTAGAGCAGGGAGGTTGGGAAGCTTTCTTT. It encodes CASSLEQGGWEAFF.